A selection of T cell receptor beta chains follows, all from one sample in a study of human T cells and chemical hapten exposure. Using its own MiXCR run on the RACE reads, TCRdb lists one record per CDR3 protein. The repertoire holds about 250,000 distinct CDR3 sequences, 7.5% to 8% seen once, with 1.2% in the top ten. This specimen was whole blood, taken in connection with sensitization to the hapten diphenylcyclopropenone (DPC). Every receptor here comes from a man aged 18 to 30 with alopecia areata. Some clones in this sample may be carry-over from other donors' samples. Both conserved end residues are part of each CDR3. Each record gives: CDR3 protein, CDR3 DNA, V gene, D gene, clone size, J gene. D genes are given only for firm matches. Rows give clone size only sometimes, using once, few, many, or a class for an expanded clone.

CDR3 protein: CASSPRRTGSVDTQYF
CDR3 DNA: TGTGCCAGCAGTCCCCGCCGGACAGGGTCGGTAGATACGCAGTATTTT
V gene: TRBV12-3/TRBV12-4
D gene: TRBD1
clone size: few
J gene: TRBJ2-3

CDR3 protein: CASRDRGENIQYF
CDR3 DNA: TGTGCCAGCAGGGACAGGGGAGAAAACATTCAGTACTTC
V gene: TRBV2
D gene: TRBD1
clone size: .
J gene: TRBJ2-4

CDR3 protein: CAIAEGFSNQPQHF
CDR3 DNA: TGTGCCATCGCAGAGGGGTTTAGCAATCAGCCCCAGCATTTT
V gene: TRBV10-3
D gene: .
clone size: .
J gene: TRBJ1-5

CDR3 protein: CASSTSGGATDTQYF
CDR3 DNA: TGTGCCAGCAGCACAAGTGGGGGCGCCACAGATACGCAGTATTTT
V gene: TRBV9
D gene: .
clone size: .
J gene: TRBJ2-3

CDR3 protein: CASSQARTQETQYF
CDR3 DNA: TGCGCCAGCAGCCAAGCCCGGACCCAAGAGACCCAGTACTTC
V gene: TRBV4-1
D gene: .
clone size: .
J gene: TRBJ2-5

CDR3 protein: CASSYRTGGYSNQPQHF
CDR3 DNA: TGTGCCAGCAGTTACCGGACAGGGGGGTATAGCAATCAGCCCCAGCATTTT
V gene: TRBV6-2/TRBV6-3
D gene: TRBD1
clone size: .
J gene: TRBJ1-5

CDR3 protein: CASSLDSPTYYGYTF
CDR3 DNA: TGCGCCAGCAGCTTGGACAGCCCTACGTACTATGGCTACACCTTC
V gene: TRBV5-1
D gene: .
clone size: .
J gene: TRBJ1-2

CDR3 protein: CASSFTGSGIQYF
CDR3 DNA: TGTGCCAGCAGCTTTACAGGTTCCGGCATTCAGTACTTC
V gene: TRBV7-9
D gene: .
clone size: few
J gene: TRBJ2-4

CDR3 protein: CASSEAGRVNTEAFF
CDR3 DNA: TGTGCCAGCAGTGAAGCGGGCAGGGTTAACACTGAAGCTTTCTTT
V gene: TRBV2
D gene: .
clone size: few
J gene: TRBJ1-1

CDR3 protein: CASSQDRQPQHF
CDR3 DNA: TGTGCCAGCAGCCAGGACCGACAGCCCCAGCATTTT
V gene: TRBV4-2
D gene: .
clone size: .
J gene: TRBJ1-5

CDR3 protein: CASSLGTIYNSPLHF
CDR3 DNA: TGTGCCAGCAGCTTAGGGACAATTTATAATTCACCCCTCCACTTT
V gene: TRBV7-3
D gene: .
clone size: few
J gene: TRBJ1-6

CDR3 protein: CASSLRGTYGYTF
CDR3 DNA: TGTGCCAGCAGTTTAAGAGGGACCTATGGCTACACCTTC
V gene: TRBV12-3/TRBV12-4
D gene: .
clone size: many
J gene: TRBJ1-2

CDR3 protein: CASSLAGLPGANVLTF
CDR3 DNA: TGCGCCAGCAGCTTGGCCGGGCTTCCTGGGGCCAACGTCCTGACTTTC
V gene: TRBV5-1
D gene: .
clone size: .
J gene: TRBJ2-6

CDR3 protein: CASSLVLDSNQPQHF
CDR3 DNA: TGTGCCAGCAGCTTAGTCCTAGATAGCAATCAGCCCCAGCATTTT
V gene: TRBV7-2
D gene: .
clone size: .
J gene: TRBJ1-5

CDR3 protein: CASSKEEGGCYGYTF
CDR3 DNA: TGTGCCAGCAGCAAAGAGGAAGGGGGCTGCTATGGCTACACCTTC
V gene: TRBV21-1
D gene: .
clone size: .
J gene: TRBJ1-2

CDR3 protein: CASSPHPDTQYF
CDR3 DNA: TGTGCCAGCAGTCCCCACCCAGATACGCAGTATTTT
V gene: TRBV12-3/TRBV12-4
D gene: .
clone size: .
J gene: TRBJ2-3

CDR3 protein: CASSLYKPNTGELFF
CDR3 DNA: TGTGCCAGCAGTTTATACAAGCCGAACACCGGGGAGCTGTTTTTT
V gene: TRBV27
D gene: .
clone size: many
J gene: TRBJ2-2

CDR3 protein: CASSFGTQETQYF
CDR3 DNA: TGTGCCAGCAGTTTCGGAACTCAAGAGACCCAGTACTTC
V gene: TRBV7-2
D gene: .
clone size: few
J gene: TRBJ2-5

CDR3 protein: CASSNRDGAFF
CDR3 DNA: TGTGCCAGCAGTAACAGGGATGGGGCTTTCTTT
V gene: TRBV7-9
D gene: .
clone size: many
J gene: TRBJ1-1

CDR3 protein: CASSHTQGEEGEKLFF
CDR3 DNA: TGTGCCAGCAGTCACACACAGGGGGAAGAGGGTGAAAAACTGTTTTTT
V gene: TRBV27
D gene: TRBD1
clone size: .
J gene: TRBJ1-4

CDR3 protein: CASSQFTGTEAFF
CDR3 DNA: TGTGCCAGCAGCCAATTTACGGGGACTGAAGCTTTCTTT
V gene: TRBV14
D gene: .
clone size: .
J gene: TRBJ1-1

CDR3 protein: CAISDWDRGPDTQYF
CDR3 DNA: TGTGCCATCAGTGATTGGGACAGGGGTCCAGATACGCAGTATTTT
V gene: TRBV10-3
D gene: TRBD1
clone size: .
J gene: TRBJ2-3